One sample yielded the 10 T cell receptor beta chains listed below, sequenced in a study of shared T cell receptors in the human thymus. Sequencing was performed with immunoSEQ multiplex PCR; in TCRdb, only in-frame clones are kept and a portion is missing. The table records hundreds of thousands of clones, 70% to 90% of them present only once. These sequences were also reported in another study, on human thymus T cells.

Sequenced: thymocytes. These receptor sequences come from a boy under two years old with a congenital heart defect.

As to this clone: This CDR3 is also generated by other DNA sequences in the sample. The chain recombines TRBV15 with TRBJ1-6, with D perhaps matching TRBD1 (6 bases). Germline CDR1 LNHNV, CDR2 YYDKDF (reference sequence). The CDR3 length is 15 residues. Trimming removed 4 bases from V and 5 bases from J, with 12 bases in between. CDR3 region: CATSKETGHNSPLHF. The CDR3 region has the DNA TGTGCCACCAGCAAAGAGACAGGTCATAATTCACCCCTCCACTTT.

The rearrangement links TRBV15 to TRBJ1-5, with 8 nucleotides matching TRBD1. The trim removed 5 bases at V and 3 bases at J, leaving 15 bases unmatched. The germline CDR1 and CDR2 sequences are LNHNV and YYDKDF (reference sequence). CDR3 length equals 18 residues. The CDR3 reads CATSGQSTGETFNQPQHF. DNA for the CDR3: TGTGCCACCAGCGGCCAATCGACAGGGGAAACGTTCAATCAGCCCCAGCATTTT.

V usage is TRBV28 and J usage is TRBJ1-5; TRBD1 is a possible D gene (6 bases). This CDR3 region has 16 residues. Trimming took off 0 bases at V and 2 bases at J, with 11 bases between the two ends. Germline V gene lookup returns CDR1 MDHEN and CDR2 SYDVKM. CDR3 coding DNA: TGTGCCAGCAGTTTATGGAGGTCAGGGGGCAATCAGCCCCAGCATTTT. It specifies CASSLWRSGGNQPQHF.

There are a few counts of this clone. The V and J genes are TRBV2 and TRBJ1-2; TRBD1 matches 9 bases. V lost 6 bases and J lost 2; bases outside the gene matches: 4. This CDR3 has 14 residues. Germline V CDR1 and CDR2: SNHLY, FYNNEI. Here the CDR3 DNA reads TGTGCCAGCAGCACAGGGGGCGAGAACTATGGCTACACCTTC. This codes for CASSTGGENYGYTF.

The chain uses TRBV5-5 and TRBJ2-5, with 16 nucleotides matching TRBD2. The V segment lost 5 bases and the J segment 2 bases; nucleotides outside the gene matches: 0. In germline, CDR1 is SGHKS, CDR2 YYEKEE (reference sequence). CDR3 length equals 15 residues. CDR3 sequence: CASRGLAGGQETQYF. In DNA form, the CDR3 reads TGTGCCAGCAGGGGACTAGCGGGGGGGCAAGAGACCCAGTACTTC.

The J gene is TRBJ2-1, the V gene TRBV2; TRBD2 agrees at 8 bases. This CDR3 has 13 residues. Germline lookup yields CDR1 SNHLY and CDR2 FYNNEI. V lost 11 bases, J lost 10 bases, and 13 bases stayed unmatched. The CDR3 reads CAPSDTSGAEQFF. The CDR3 DNA follows: TGTGCCCCCTCTGATACTAGCGGAGCCGAGCAGTTCTTC.

This clone has just one count. The gene calls are TRBV7-9 and TRBJ2-2; 14 nucleotides line up with TRBD2. V shed 0 bases, J shed 3 bases, and the junction held 3 bases outside the gene matches. Germline values: CDR1 SEHNR, CDR2 FQNEAQ (reference sequence). The CDR3 totals 18 residues. The CDR3 sequence: CASSLARGLAGDTGELFF. In nucleotides, the CDR3 is TGTGCCAGCAGCTTAGCTCGGGGACTAGCGGGGGACACCGGGGAGCTGTTTTTT.

The V gene is TRBV28, the J gene TRBJ1-2; TRBD1 agrees at 12 bases. The ends lost 5 bases at V and 8 bases at J; junction bases unmatched: 3. The germline V gene encodes CDR1 MDHEN and CDR2 SYDVKM. This CDR3 is built from 13 residues. The CDR3 loop reads CASSGDRGRGYTF. The CDR3 DNA sequence: TGTGCCAGCAGTGGGGACAGGGGGCGCGGCTACACCTTC.

This clone appeared a few times. This sequence joins TRBV5-4 and TRBJ1-3; D is undetermined. The germline gives CDR1 SGHNT, CDR2 YYREEE (reference sequence). V was shortened by 4 bases and J by 4 bases, with 12 bases between the two germline ends. The CDR3 loop spans 14 amino acids. The CDR3 here is CASSADPGGNTIYF. CDR3 nucleotide sequence: TGTGCCAGCAGCGCGGATCCTGGGGGAAACACCATATATTTT.

The rearrangement links TRBV4-1 to TRBJ2-7; 8 bases fit TRBD2. The germline V gene has CDR1 MGHRA and CDR2 YSYEKL. Trimming at V came to 0 bases and at J to 1 base, leaving 8 bases not matched to a gene. This CDR3 comprises 17 residues. The DNA for the CDR3 is TGCGCCAGCAGCCAAGATGGGGCGGGGGGTCTTTCCTACGAGCAGTACTTC. It yields the protein CASSQDGAGGLSYEQYF.